One T cell receptor beta chain is described in this entry. What it binds is not known. The entry originates in a study of post-analysis software for immune sequencing data. Study details: Recorded subtypes: relapsing-remitting, secondary progressive, progressive-relapsing; some patients unannotated. Study results and limitations: Co-batched samples clustered tightly together by F measure. In multiple sclerosis, normalized Chao1 diversity was significantly below that of controls. Patients had higher frequencies than controls of five or six TRBV segments, including TRBV5-6, TRBV5-1 and TRBV20-1.

The CDR3 loop spans 14 amino acids. Between the trimmed V and J ends, which lost 5 bases and 4 bases, there was a span of 13 bases. Per the germline V gene, CDR1 is SGHTA and CDR2 is FQGNSA. Unique molecular identifiers were present in the TCR beta cDNA libraries. From 1 to 10 million T cells, roughly 530,000 cDNA molecules were obtained. In TCRdb, the PCR reads were re-called with MiXCR into one record per CDR3 protein. The sample lists hundreds of thousands of distinct CDR3 sequences; around 60% were seen once. The sequenced material came from blood. The chain couples TRBV7-2 to TRBJ2-3; D is tentatively TRBD1 or TRBD2 (5 bases each). The origin of this receptor is a girl aged 2 to 10 with multiple sclerosis. CDR3 coding DNA: TGTGCCAGCAGCCAACCGGGACCGGCAGATACGCAGTATTTT. Its translation: CASSQPGPADTQYF. The full variable domain, its missing parts supplied by reference TRBV7-2 and TRBJ2-3, is GAGVSQSPSNKVTEKGKDVELRCDPISGHTALYWYRQSLGQGLEFLIYFQGNSAPDKSGLPSDRFSAERTGGSVSTLTIQRTQQEDSAVYLCASSQPGPADTQYFGPGTRLTVL.